The entry below gives a single TCR beta chain sequence along with its context. The sample has other DNA sequences that encode this CDR3 too. The record originates from a study of shared clonotypes between healthy human individuals. Trimming took 2 bases from V and 1 from J, leaving 5 bases between them. From germline, CDR1 is KGHSH and CDR2 LQKENI. CDR3 length equals 14 residues. The assay was immunoSEQ multiplex PCR, and TCRdb's table has in-frame clones only and misses some. The sample lists 1,500,000 or so clones, 98% occurring once. Memory CD4+ cells were the fraction left after CD45RA+ naive selection.

The chain couples TRBV18 to TRBJ2-2; D is undetermined. The TCR sequence derives from a man aged 30-40 years in good health. Sequencing input: naive CD4+ T cells sorted from blood. As to subset: CD45RA+ positively selected. The CDR3 DNA sequence: TGTGCCAGCTCACCAGGATTGAACACCGGGGAGCTGTTTTTT. This translates into CASSPGLNTGELFF. The whole variable domain, remainder taken from reference TRBV18 and TRBJ2-2, is NAGVMQNPRHLVRRRGQEARLRCSPMKGHSHVYWYRQLPEEGLKFMVYLQKENIIDESGMPKERFSAEFPKEGPSILRIQQVVRGDSAAYFCASSPGLNTGELFFGEGSRLTVL.